This entry describes one TCR beta chain. The antigen is undetermined. These data originate in a study of blood T cells in healthy people across ages. Study findings and constraints: Both higher diversity and more naive CD4+ cells marked long-lived donors when set against aged donors. Donor CMV status, an unknown factor, possibly confounded changes in expanded clonotypes. Higher naive T cell percentage went strongly together with higher TCR beta diversity.

The CDR3 has 15 residues. Germline V gene data show CDR1 as SGDLS and CDR2 as YYNGEE. The V gene lost 0 bases and the J gene lost 7 bases, with 13 bases spanning the gap. Next came a second PCR, run for 7 to 11 cycles, which used a sample-barcoded 5' primer along with a J-beta primer mix. The study obtained at least 3 million CDR3-containing paired-end reads from every sample. MiXCR, applied by TCRdb to the 5' RACE reads, yields one record per CDR3 protein. The sample comprises about 1.4 million distinct CDR3 sequences, approximately 59% of which are singletons, and roughly 7% rests with the top ten.

This receptor was identified in a man aged 18 to 30 in good health. V and J are TRBV9 and TRBJ2-2, with D perhaps matching TRBD2 (5 bases). Material: blood. CDR3 protein: CASSVGGGTLGELFF. As DNA, the CDR3 is TGTGCCAGCAGCGTAGGTGGAGGAACGCTCGGGGAGCTGTTTTTT.